Below, one T cell receptor beta chain is given with its context. The data were taken from a study of control samples from healthy donors and cancer patients. Trimming removed 3 bases at V and 0 bases at J, with 12 bases between. Germline V gene data show CDR1 as SGHVS and CDR2 as FNYEAQ. The CDR3 length is 16 residues. Here immunoSEQ multiplex PCR was the method, and the copy in TCRdb shows in-frame clones only, minus some. The sample lists some 130,000 clones; roughly 90% were seen once. The rearrangement uses TRBV7-6 and TRBJ1-3, with unresolved D. Specimen: blood. The source of this sequence is a man aged 30 to 45 in good health. The CDR3 coding sequence is TGTGCCAGCAGCTTGACCTATCCGGACTCTGGAAACACCATATATTTT. The encoded protein is CASSLTYPDSGNTIYF. Based on the CDR3 plus reference TRBV7-6 and TRBJ1-3, the full variable domain is GAGVSQSPRYKVTKRGQDVALRCDPISGHVSLYWYRQALGQGPEFLTYFNYEAQQDKSGLPNDRFSAERPEGSISTLTIQRTEQRDSAMYRCASSLTYPDSGNTIYFGEGSWLTVV.